What follows is one T cell receptor (beta chain) and its context. Its antigen remains unidentified. The sample comes from a study of T cell responses to AZD1222 COVID-19 vaccine. Study-level results: Spike-specific TCRs gained breadth and depth after people received two AZD1222 doses.

From germline, CDR1 is SEHNR and CDR2 FQNEAQ (reference sequence). This CDR3 comprises 17 residues. Deletions cut 1 base from V and 7 bases from J, with 19 bases between. The method was immunoSEQ multiplex PCR; TCRdb's version includes in-frame clones alone and lacks a portion of them. The sample has 35,000 to 50,000 clones, roughly 78% seen once. The input for sequencing was peripheral blood, taken 28 days after the second dose of the MenACWY control vaccine. The chain links TRBV7-9 to TRBJ1-4, with D tentatively TRBD1 (6 bases). The TCR sequence derives from an adult who received the MenACWY meningococcal vaccine as a control. In nucleotides, the CDR3 is TGTGCCAGCAGCTTAGGAAGGTCCGGGGGCAGGAGTGAAAAACTGTTTTTT. Its translation: CASSLGRSGGRSEKLFF. Full variable domain (rest looked up from reference TRBV7-9 and TRBJ1-4): DTGVSQNPRHKITKRGQNVTFRCDPISEHNRLYWYRQTLGQGPEFLTYFQNEAQLEKSRLLSDRFSAERPKGSFSTLEIQRTEQGDSAMYLCASSLGRSGGRSEKLFFGSGTQLSVL.